The 6 T cell receptor beta chains given below trace back to one sample, sequenced in a study of neurological immune-mediated disorders. TCRdb re-called the 5' RACE reads through MiXCR, storing one row per CDR3 protein. The sample shows 70,000 to 90,000 distinct CDR3 sequences, 4.5% to 6.5% of them seen only once. The sample consisted of PBMCs. The source is a woman younger than 45 with multiple sclerosis.

This clonotype was picked up a small number of times. A much larger clone lies one base from this, so it may be a read error. The CDR3 DNA reads TGCGCCAGCAGCTTTGGCGATCGGGGGAGAACCTTC. As protein: CASSFGDRGRTF. The V call is TRBV5-1, the J call TRBJ1-2; possible D gene TRBD1, 5 bases. CDR1 SGHRS and CDR2 YFSETQ come from the germline V gene. CDR3 length: 12 residues. Trimming left V 2 bases short and J 14 bases short, with 16 bases between.

Ten or more counts support this clonotype. V is TRBV7-8 and J is TRBJ2-3, with 11 nucleotides matching TRBD2. Losses at the gene ends were 1 base for V and 2 bases for J; bases not matched to a gene: 8. The CDR3 covers 18 residues. Germline V CDR1 and CDR2: SGHVS, FQNEAQ. CDR3 amino acids: CASSLGASSGRPTDTQYF. The CDR3 DNA sequence: TGTGCCAGCAGCTTAGGAGCGTCTAGCGGGAGGCCCACAGATACGCAGTATTTT.

This clonotype was counted ten times or more. The chain uses TRBV5-1 and TRBJ2-1; tentative D call: TRBD2 (6 bases). Germline lookup yields CDR1 SGHRS and CDR2 YFSETQ. With 4 bases removed from V and 5 bases from J, the gap between germline ends came to 25 bases. The CDR3 has 18 amino acids. The CDR3 sequence: CASSPRDTRLESDNEQFF. DNA of the CDR3: TGCGCCAGCAGCCCGCGAGATACAAGACTAGAATCGGACAATGAGCAGTTCTTC. The complete variable domain, with remaining parts taken from reference TRBV5-1 and TRBJ2-1, reads KAGVTQTPRYLIKTRGQQVTLSCSPISGHRSVSWYQQTPGQGLQFLFEYFSETQRNKGNFPGRFSGRQFSNSRSEMNVSTLELGDSALYLCASSPRDTRLESDNEQFFGPGTRLTVL.

Ten or more counts support this clonotype. The chain uses TRBV5-6 and TRBJ2-4, with D tentatively TRBD1 (5 bases). Trimming stripped 3 bases from V and 0 bases from J, with 13 bases between. Germline V CDR1 and CDR2: SGHDT, YYEEEE. This CDR3 is 16 amino acids long. This CDR3 is CASSSTGPIAKNIQYF. The CDR3 DNA reads as TGTGCCAGCAGCTCCACAGGTCCTATAGCCAAAAACATTCAGTACTTC.

This clonotype was found many times. The J gene is TRBJ1-2, the V gene TRBV27; 9 nucleotides agree with TRBD1. The ends lost 6 bases at V and 5 bases at J; junction bases unmatched: 13. The CDR3 runs 16 residues. The V gene's germline CDR1 is MNHEY and CDR2 SMNVEV (reference sequence). CDR3 nucleotide sequence: TGTGCCAGCAGCCGGGGCGGGACAGGGTTCTCTTATGGCTACACCTTC. This gives the protein CASSRGGTGFSYGYTF.

This clonotype was found many times. The chain uses TRBV20-1 and TRBJ1-2; TRBD1 is a possible D gene (5 bases). The V end lost 0 bases, the J end lost 8 bases, and 13 bases lay between the germline ends. The CDR3 totals 13 residues. The germline gives CDR1 DFQATT, CDR2 SNEGSKA (reference sequence). The CDR3 region has the DNA TGCAGTGCTAGAGATCCCTTTGGGGGGGGCTACACCTTC. Its translation: CSARDPFGGGYTF.